The T cell receptor beta chain described here comes from a study of T cells in tumors after PD-1 blockade. Study-wide background: Mean per blood sample: 113,528 templates (about 24,000-270,000), some 40,000 unique clonotypes. Study observations and caveats: Around 37% of tumor TCR clonotypes were also found in blood.

Clones were sequenced by immunoSEQ multiplex PCR, and TCRdb holds only the in-frame ones, with some missing. The sample shows roughly 47,000 clones, 79% of them seen only once. Germline CDR1 is SGHRS and CDR2 is YFSETQ. The CDR3 is made up of 16 amino acids. V lost 4 bases, J lost 2 bases, and 15 bases lay in between. Worth noting for this clone: Its antigen is not known.

The receptor's source is a human donor with basal cell carcinoma. The source was PBMCs, collected before anti-PD-1 treatment. This rearrangement joins TRBV5-1 to TRBJ1-4; D not resolved. This chain's CDR3 is CASSPWKGETNEKLFF. The CDR3 DNA reads as TGCGCCAGCAGCCCCTGGAAGGGTGAGACTAATGAAAAACTGTTTTTT.